The subject of this entry is one T cell receptor (beta chain). Authors' processing steps: Amplification from reference gene primers served as the basis for estimated nucleated cell counts. Clones were read by immunoSEQ multiplex PCR, and TCRdb kept only the in-frame ones, dropping some. V and J calls and clone size follow that table, whereas D and trimming were derived from the DNA. Of roughly 98,000 clones in the sample, around 92% were seen once. This sample is drawn from a study of blood T cell repertoires in COVID-19. The wider study: Acute and convalescent COVID-19 specimens originated in the United States, Italy and Spain. PBMCs, B-cell-depleted T cells, or T cells provided the cDNA or gDNA that made up the material.

Sequenced input: peripheral blood. This TCR was sampled from a woman in her sixties with active COVID-19.

Here the CDR3 reads CASSKGATGANVLTF. CDR3 in DNA: TGTGCCAGTAGTAAAGGGGCGACTGGGGCCAACGTCCTGACTTTC. V is TRBV19 and J is TRBJ2-6; a possible D gene is TRBD1 (5 bases). Trimming took off 4 bases at V and 2 bases at J, with 9 bases between the two ends. The germline V gene has CDR1 LNHDA and CDR2 SQIVND (reference sequence). This CDR3 is 15 amino acids long.